This T cell receptor beta chain was identified in a study of graft-versus-host responses after intestinal transplantation (dated by TCRdb to the early 2020s). At the level of the whole study: The transplants that recipients received were multivisceral, liver-intestinal, or isolated intestinal. All recipients received anti-thymocyte globulin induction followed by maintenance tacrolimus and steroids for about three years. Donor T cell macrochimerism was defined as a peak of at least 4% donor T cells among recipient peripheral blood mononuclear cells. Rather than going through the commercial service, samples from three later patients were sequenced in-house on an Illumina MiSeq and processed with MiXCR. The cohort enrolled approximately 24 intestinal transplant recipients, one of whom was a retransplant, and a few patients without pretransplant specimens were excluded. Bulk TCR-beta CDR3 sequencing was used to track graft-versus-host and host-versus-graft alloreactive T cell clones in the graft, circulation and bone marrow after intestinal transplantation. Alloreactive clones were identified by sequencing pre-transplant mixed lymphocyte reaction products and comparing these products with unstimulated pre-transplant donor and recipient T cells. The study at large found these results: Early after transplant, peak levels of circulating GvH clones were associated with declines in HvG clones. GvH clones turned up in recipient bone marrow, with some appearing earlier in ileal mucosa or blood, a pattern consistent with an intestinal mucosal origin. Conclusions were limited by the relatively low number and heterogeneity of intestinal transplant patients. In the allografts of patients with donor T cell macrochimerism, GvH to HvG T cell clonal ratios were high.

What the time point label conveys for this sample: cells obtained before transplantation from donor or recipient. CD3+CD4+ and CD3+CD8+ populations were FACS-sorted from unstimulated pre-transplant donor and recipient cells taken from spleen or lymph nodes. The library came from the immunoSEQ multiplex PCR assay. In most patients, genomic DNA was isolated using the Qiagen DNeasy Blood and Tissue Kit and sent frozen to Adaptive Biotechnologies for TCR sequencing. Adaptive Biotechnologies carried out high-throughput TCR-beta CDR3 sequencing of genomic DNA for most patients. The published analysis was carried out like this. Adaptive's ImmunoSEQ software supplied the TCR sequencing data for approximately 18 patients, while MiXCR and VDJtools were used to process three other patients. To correct CD4 versus CD8 sorting errors, any sequence found in both subsets at a frequency ratio below 5:1 was removed. Because the origin of CDR3 nucleotide sequences shared between donor and recipient could not be assigned, those sequences were removed. At least 2-fold expansion over unstimulated cells and a minimum CFSE-low frequency of 0.002% (template counts) or 0.001% (read counts) were required for clones to be classified as alloreactive. Clones were considered mappable if detected in sequenced pre-transplant spleen, lymph node, or MLR CFSE-low populations of the donor or recipient. The cumulative frequency of alloreactive clones was calculated as a percentage of all sequences, weighted by copy number. TCRdb holds this immuneACCESS table with in-frame rearrangements only. Some clones are missing; in checked studies, unresolved V genes explain under half, and the rest has no known cause. That table is the source of V, J and clone size, and D and trimming were worked out from the DNA. Across this sample there are some 100,000 clones, with around 93% seen only once. In total, the top ten clones hold approximately 0.069% of the sample.

A note on this clone: Its binding antigen is unknown. Base qualities are not provided; no much larger clone lies one nucleotide away.

V is pared back by 1 base and J by 7 bases, with 20 bases lying between the germline termini. Including cysteine and phenylalanine, the CDR3 has 16 amino acids. CDR3 DNA is the only sequence kept; it has 48 bases, read in frame from the first base. Per the germline V gene, SGHTS is the CDR1 and YDEGEE is the CDR2. The sequence is built from TRBV5-8 and TRBJ1-1; TRBD1 is a weak D gene call, 6 bases matching. This specimen consisted of unstimulated CD8+ T cells sorted from spleen or lymph node cells, obtained before transplant. The sequence was collected from a human donor who was the organ donor for an intestinal transplant. The CDR3 has the sequence CASSLWHTGTRGEAFF. The bases are TGTGCCAGCAGCTTGTGGCACACCGGGACACGGGGTGAAGCTTTCTTT.